This TCR beta chain was found in a study of T cell repertoires in cytomegalovirus infection. Study-wide context: TCR beta signatures that were public indicated CMV infection and matching HLA type. The study's findings and limits: Dominating the ex vivo response were HLA-C-restricted CMV-specific TCR beta clonotypes. Individuals carrying CMV plus the relevant HLA were identified by cumulative frequency of public TCR beta families.

Per germline, CDR1 DFQATT and CDR2 SNEGSKA (reference sequence). The CDR3 loop spans 14 amino acids. J was trimmed by 1 base and V by 5 bases; bases with no gene match: 7. This clonotype has at least ten counts. Its antigen is not known. TCRdb analysed the reads with MiXCR anew, one entry per CDR3 protein. The data contain around 210,000 distinct CDR3 sequences, around 6.6% of them singletons. The source material was PBMCs. This TCR came from a human donor in good health (CMV status not recorded). Some clones in this sample may be carry-over from other donors' samples. The chain combines TRBV20-1 with TRBJ2-7; TRBD2 matches at 8 bases. In DNA, the CDR3 is TGCAGTGCTCAAAAGACTAGCGCTTCCTACGAGCAGTACTTC. Translation: CSAQKTSASYEQYF.